This TCR beta chain emerged from a study of blood T cell repertoires in COVID-19. Study details: Donors in the United States, Italy and Spain gave samples during acute or convalescent COVID-19. T cells, B-cell-depleted T cells, or PBMCs supplied cDNA or gDNA.

The junction had 12 bases not matched to a gene; V was cut back by 0 bases and J by 4 bases. This CDR3 has 18 residues. The V gene's germline CDR1 is LGHNA and CDR2 YSLEER. Some clones are missing from TCRdb's copy, which holds only in-frame ones; the method was immunoSEQ multiplex PCR. Counted here are some 150,000 clones, 87% occurring once; the ten biggest clones make up approximately 40%. The clonotype was recovered from a man in his fifties or sixties who had recovered from COVID-19. Sequenced sample: peripheral blood. This chain uses TRBV4-3 with TRBJ2-3; 8 bases match TRBD2. This CDR3 reads CASSQDLSGGAIPDTQYF. The CDR3 DNA is TGCGCCAGCAGCCAAGATTTATCCGGGGGGGCAATCCCAGATACGCAGTATTTT.